This passage covers 17 T cell receptor beta chains from one sample sequenced in a study of blood T cell repertoires in COVID-19. TCRdb's copy holds only in-frame clones and misses some; the assay was immunoSEQ multiplex PCR. The data hold approximately 450,000 clones, with 70% to 90% observed a single time. Sequencing was done on a sample of PBMCs or T cells enriched from blood (not recorded which). Receptors originate from a woman aged 18 to 35 with acute COVID-19.

This sequence joins TRBV7-2 and TRBJ2-1, with D perhaps matching TRBD2 (6 bases). From germline, CDR1 is SGHTA and CDR2 FQGNSA. V dropped 5 bases and J dropped 8 bases, with 13 bases sitting between them. The CDR3 has 13 residues. The CDR3 loop reads CASSETSFDEQFF. In nucleotides, the CDR3 is TGTGCCAGCAGCGAAACTAGCTTTGATGAGCAGTTCTTC.

J is TRBJ1-4 and V is TRBV28; 10 nucleotides match TRBD1. CDR1 is MDHEN, CDR2 SYDVKM, per germline. The V gene end was trimmed by 8 bases and the J gene end by 4 bases; junction bases not matched to a gene: 7. This CDR3 region has 15 residues. The CDR3 bases are TGTGCCAGCCTGGACAGGGGGGGGATTAATGAAAAACTGTTTTTT. Translating it yields CASLDRGGINEKLFF.

The chain joins TRBV12-3 or TRBV12-4 to TRBJ2-5; the D gene is possibly TRBD2 (6 bases). V was shortened by 3 bases and J by 5 bases, with 10 bases between the two germline ends. CDR3 length: 13 residues. CDR3 coding DNA: TGTGCCAGCAGTTTTCGGGGGTTTGAGACCCAGTACTTC. Its protein is CASSFRGFETQYF.

This rearrangement joins TRBV14 to TRBJ2-7, with 7 positions matching TRBD1. Looked up from germline, CDR1 is SGHDN and CDR2 is FVKESK. V trimming: 3 bases; J trimming: 6 bases; junction bases outside the gene matches: 2. The CDR3 loop spans 12 amino acids. The CDR3 DNA reads as TGTGCCAGCAGCCAGGGGACAGCCGAGCAGTACTTC. This codes for CASSQGTAEQYF.

The CDR3 loop is CASSAAATYEQYF. Here the CDR3 DNA reads TGTGCCAGCAGTGCCGCGGCCACCTACGAGCAGTACTTC. This chain joins TRBV25-1 and TRBJ2-7; no clear D gene. V lost 4 bases, J lost 2 bases, and 9 bases lay in between. Germline V gives CDR1 MGHDK, CDR2 SYGVNS. This CDR3 is 13 amino acids long.

The J gene is TRBJ2-7, the V gene TRBV4-1; D is perhaps TRBD1 (5 bases). The germline gives CDR1 MGHRA, CDR2 YSYEKL. The CDR3 contains 15 residues. V lost 2 bases and J 1 base, leaving 12 bases between the germline ends. In DNA form, the CDR3 reads TGCGCCAGCAGCCAATATTGGGGCCGGTCCTACGAGCAGTACTTC. This gives the protein CASSQYWGRSYEQYF.

The chain carries TRBV7-2 and TRBJ2-7; TRBD2 matches 7 bases. This CDR3 contains 14 residues. The V and J ends lost 9 bases and 6 bases, in that order; junction bases with no gene match: 14. Germline V gives CDR1 SGHTA, CDR2 FQGNSA. CDR3 in amino acids: CASTAGTKDSEQYF. The CDR3 bases are TGTGCCAGTACGGCCGGGACTAAAGATTCCGAGCAGTACTTC.

The chain has TRBV6-6 and TRBJ1-4; maybe TRBD1 (5 bases). Trimming cost V 0 bases and J 8 bases, with 7 bases left between them. The V gene's germline CDR1 is MNHNY and CDR2 SVGAGI (reference sequence). This CDR3 is built from 13 residues. The CDR3 nucleotides read TGTGCCAGCAGTTACTCCGGACACGAAAAACTGTTTTTT. Translating it yields CASSYSGHEKLFF.

The V call is TRBV9, the J call TRBJ2-1; TRBD2 aligns across 14 bases. There are 15 residues in the CDR3. V trimming: 3 bases; J trimming: 10 bases; junction bases outside the gene matches: 6. Germline CDR1 is SGDLS and CDR2 is YYNGEE. CDR3 region: CASSGGLAGEYEQFF. The CDR3, as DNA: TGTGCCAGCAGCGGGGGACTAGCGGGGGAGTACGAGCAGTTCTTC.

The chain couples TRBV14 to TRBJ2-5, with 7 bases matching TRBD1. This CDR3 contains 14 residues. Germline-derived CDR1 and CDR2 are SGHDN and FVKESK. The J segment lost 4 bases and the V segment lost 4 bases, leaving 6 bases of the junction unmatched. CDR3 bases: TGTGCCAGCAGCCGAAGACAGGGTAGAGAGACCCAGTACTTC. This encodes CASSRRQGRETQYF.

This sequence joins TRBV7-8 and TRBJ2-5; the D gene is possibly TRBD1 (5 bases). The CDR3 has 17 amino acids. Germline V gives CDR1 SGHVS, CDR2 FQNEAQ. V lost 2 bases and J lost 2, with 18 bases in between. CDR3 in amino acids: CASSLIVPSRVQETQYF. The CDR3 DNA follows: TGTGCCAGCAGCTTAATAGTACCCTCCAGGGTACAAGAGACCCAGTACTTC. Variable domain in full (rest from reference TRBV7-8 and TRBJ2-5): GAGVSQSPRYKVAKRGQDVALRCDPISGHVSLFWYQQALGQGPEFLTYFQNEAQLDKSGLPSDRFFAERPEGSVSTLKIQRTQQEDSAVYLCASSLIVPSRVQETQYFGPGTRLLVL.

This chain uses TRBV9 with TRBJ2-3; D uncertain. The CDR3 runs to 15 residues. Trimming left V 3 bases short and J 0 bases short, with 11 bases between. CDR1 is SGDLS, CDR2 YYNGEE, per germline. CDR3 sequence: CASSATTTSTDTQYF. CDR3 nucleotides: TGTGCCAGCAGCGCCACTACAACTAGCACAGATACGCAGTATTTT. The full variable domain, with the rest looked up from reference TRBV9 and TRBJ2-3, is DSGVTQTPKHLITATGQRVTLRCSPRSGDLSVYWYQQSLDQGLQFLIQYYNGEERAKGNILERFSAQQFPDLHSELNLSSLELGDSALYFCASSATTTSTDTQYFGPGTRLTVL.

The chain carries TRBV6-5 and TRBJ1-1; no reliable D call. V lost 4 bases to trimming and J lost 3 bases, with 9 bases between them. Looked up from germline, CDR1 is MNHEY and CDR2 is SVGAGI. The CDR3 consists of 13 residues. The CDR3 DNA follows: TGTGCCAGCAGTTGGAGGGAGGACACTGAAGCTTTCTTT. This sequence encodes CASSWREDTEAFF.

The V and J genes are TRBV18 and TRBJ1-5, with D perhaps matching TRBD1 (5 bases). V shed 3 bases and J shed 0 bases, with 9 bases lying between them. This CDR3 region has 15 residues. Germline V CDR1 and CDR2: KGHSH, LQKENI. CDR3 DNA: TGTGCCAGCTCACCGGGGGGAAATAGCAATCAGCCCCAGCATTTT. It translates to CASSPGGNSNQPQHF.

This sequence joins TRBV29-1 and TRBJ2-2; 9 nucleotides match TRBD1. This CDR3 contains 13 residues. Trimming took 6 bases from V and 7 from J; bases not matched to a gene: 6. Germline CDR1 reads SQVTM; CDR2 reads ANQGSEA. CDR3 in amino acids: CSVGDRALGELFF. In nucleotides, the CDR3 is TGCAGCGTAGGGGACAGGGCTCTCGGGGAGCTGTTTTTT.

The V gene is TRBV6-5, the J gene TRBJ2-7, with TRBD2 matching over 7 bases. The V and J ends lost 0 bases and 2 bases, in that order; junction bases with no gene match: 4. The CDR3 covers 15 residues. CDR1 is MNHEY and CDR2 is SVGAGI in the germline V gene. The CDR3 nucleotides are TGTGCCAGCAGTTACTCGGAGGGAGGGACCTACGAGCAGTACTTC. Translated: CASSYSEGGTYEQYF.

The rearrangement joins TRBV14 to TRBJ1-2; 11 positions match TRBD1. CDR3 length: 12 amino acids. V was pared by 8 bases and J by 7 bases, with 3 bases of the junction left unmatched. Germline V lookup: CDR1 SGHDN, CDR2 FVKESK. This chain's CDR3 is CASGTGGRGYTF. CDR3 DNA sequence: TGTGCCAGCGGGACAGGGGGACGTGGCTACACCTTC.